This T cell receptor (beta chain) was recorded in a study of CD8 T cells in Susac syndrome. Random hexamers were used to reverse transcribe an amount of about 0.45 to 1 ug RNA. Multiplex PCR with immunoSEQ amplified the TCR beta CDR3 across 54 Vbeta and 13 Jbeta. Each CDR3 protein gets one entry after TCRdb re-called the immunoSEQ multiplex PCR reads with MiXCR. The data hold over 120,000 distinct CDR3 sequences, with about 95% observed a single time. This CDR3 spans 14 amino acids. J was trimmed by 6 bases and V by 5 bases; bases with no gene match: 5. The germline V gene has CDR1 DFQATT and CDR2 SNEGSKA (reference sequence).

The sequencing input was CD4+ T cells from PBMCs. The chain uses TRBV20-1 and TRBJ2-3, with 13 nucleotides matching TRBD2. This receptor was identified in a human donor with Susac syndrome. The CDR3 spells CSAGPTSGGDTQYF. CDR3 coding DNA: TGCAGTGCTGGCCCGACTAGCGGGGGGGATACGCAGTATTTT.